Listed below are T cell receptor beta chains from one sample, sequenced in a study of identical twins. TCRdb reprocessed the 5' RACE reads via MiXCR and lists one record per CDR3 protein. This sample yields around 340,000 distinct CDR3 sequences, of which roughly 10% are seen a single time; approximately 8.9% belongs to the top ten. Sequencing was performed on naive T cells sorted from blood. The receptors were sampled from a woman aged 45-59 years in good health. Both conserved end residues are trimmed from each CDR3. The D gene is left open where the match is weak.

CDR3: ASSLAATDTQY
D: NA
V: TRBV5-1
J: TRBJ2-3

CDR3: ASSLLDQETQY
D: NA
V: TRBV5-1
J: TRBJ2-5

CDR3: ASSFGPLASGELF
D: NA
V: TRBV7-6
J: TRBJ2-2

CDR3: ASSQTPGLESEQY
D: TRBD2
V: TRBV4-1
J: TRBJ2-7

CDR3: ASNDRAGTPYNEQF
D: TRBD2
V: TRBV19
J: TRBJ2-1

CDR3: ASSLEPYEQY
D: NA
V: TRBV12-3/TRBV12-4
J: TRBJ2-7

CDR3: ASTLTGSSYNEQF
D: TRBD1
V: TRBV6-5
J: TRBJ2-1

CDR3: ASSSPETGLGETQY
D: NA
V: TRBV7-9
J: TRBJ2-5

CDR3: ATSPMKRGNTGELF
D: TRBD2
V: TRBV15
J: TRBJ2-2

CDR3: ASSFGLAGGPTSSYNEQF
D: TRBD2
V: TRBV5-1
J: TRBJ2-1

CDR3: ASSIRGDQPQH
D: NA
V: TRBV7-2
J: TRBJ1-5

CDR3: ASSLAWRGTYNEQF
D: TRBD2
V: TRBV5-5
J: TRBJ2-1

CDR3: ASTREGRYEQF
D: TRBD2
V: TRBV6-5
J: TRBJ2-1

CDR3: SASPPGVYNEQF
D: NA
V: TRBV20-1
J: TRBJ2-1

CDR3: ASSLVQVPMNEQF
D: NA
V: TRBV5-5
J: TRBJ2-1

CDR3: ASSPEGTGLDTQY
D: TRBD1
V: TRBV18
J: TRBJ2-3

CDR3: ASSLGLAGGITDTQY
D: TRBD2
V: TRBV3-1
J: TRBJ2-3

CDR3: ASSQLAGTETQY
D: TRBD2
V: TRBV5-1
J: TRBJ2-5

CDR3: ASSLTRSSYNEQF
D: NA
V: TRBV5-1
J: TRBJ2-1

CDR3: ASSLVRLAGGHSYNEQF
D: TRBD2
V: TRBV5-1
J: TRBJ2-1

CDR3: ASSQRVGAQY
D: NA
V: TRBV4-1
J: TRBJ2-3

CDR3: ASSFKSNTEAF
D: NA
V: TRBV12-3/TRBV12-4
J: TRBJ1-1

CDR3: AISESKGDYQETQY
D: NA
V: TRBV10-3
J: TRBJ2-5

CDR3: ASSISSRPGGGYT
D: NA
V: TRBV19
J: TRBJ1-2

CDR3: ASSWGGDYGYT
D: NA
V: TRBV6-5
J: TRBJ1-2

CDR3: ASVEGAGRSEAF
D: TRBD1
V: TRBV7-9
J: TRBJ1-1

CDR3: ASSPKRRAGLGYGELF
D: NA
V: TRBV4-1
J: TRBJ2-2

CDR3: ASSLLLSPGETQY
D: NA
V: TRBV6-5
J: TRBJ2-5

CDR3: ASSEAGGNEQF
D: TRBD2
V: TRBV2
J: TRBJ2-1

CDR3: ATSDRS
D: NA
V: TRBV24-1
J: TRBJ2-7

CDR3: ASSQVSWSSSYNEQF
D: NA
V: TRBV3-1
J: TRBJ2-1

CDR3: ASSSLVGSYNEQF
D: NA
V: TRBV9
J: TRBJ2-1

CDR3: ASTIGGGQPNSPLH
D: NA
V: TRBV12-3/TRBV12-4
J: TRBJ1-6

CDR3: ASSSPTGMVSTGELF
D: NA
V: TRBV5-1
J: TRBJ2-2

CDR3: ASSFILAGAYEQY
D: TRBD2
V: TRBV5-6
J: TRBJ2-7

CDR3: ASRNGQGSPYNEQF
D: TRBD1
V: TRBV10-2
J: TRBJ2-1

CDR3: ASSSLGGMNTEAF
D: NA
V: TRBV5-8
J: TRBJ1-1

CDR3: ASSFPSGQGGNEQF
D: NA
V: TRBV5-1
J: TRBJ2-1

CDR3: ASSLQHGQGGLRTGELF
D: TRBD1
V: TRBV5-4
J: TRBJ2-2

CDR3: ASSPLGQGASYEQY
D: TRBD1
V: TRBV18
J: TRBJ2-7

CDR3: ASSEFGGAEQF
D: NA
V: TRBV2
J: TRBJ2-1

CDR3: ASSPLVNEQF
D: NA
V: TRBV6-2/TRBV6-3
J: TRBJ2-1

CDR3: ASSLRVGAYEQY
D: NA
V: TRBV12-3/TRBV12-4
J: TRBJ2-7

CDR3: AIISRDTGELF
D: NA
V: TRBV12-3/TRBV12-4
J: TRBJ2-2